The sequence of this T cell receptor beta chain was determined in a study of graft-versus-host responses after intestinal transplantation. The overall study: The study gave all recipients anti-thymocyte globulin induction, then tacrolimus and steroids for 2 to 3 years.

CDR3 length: 15 amino acids. V lost 4 bases and J lost 6; bases outside the gene matches: 11. Germline CDR1 SGDLS, CDR2 YYNGEE. Profiled with immunoSEQ multiplex PCR; TCRdb holds only in-frame clones, not every one. The sample gives roughly 11,000 clones, roughly 79% of which show up once; 10% is in the top ten. Study conclusions and caveats: The recipient marrow held GvH clones, and some of them showed up first in ileum or blood.

Lymphocytes (intraepithelial and lamina propria) were released by processing the graft tissue. A word on this clone: Antigen specificity is unknown.

The sample here was ileum tissue, taken 23 days after intestinal transplant. V is TRBV9 and J is TRBJ2-3; TRBD2 agrees at 7 bases. This clonotype originated in a human patient who received an intestinal transplant, so some T cells may come from the graft donor. CDR3 sequence reads: CASSTTGRVGDTQYF. The CDR3 DNA sequence: TGTGCCAGCAGCACCACGGGGAGGGTAGGGGATACGCAGTATTTT.